The clone carrying this TCR beta chain was recorded many times. Its cognate antigen is unknown. These data originate in a study of T cells in Graves' hyperthyroidism and ophthalmopathy. Germline CDR1 reads SGHTA; CDR2 reads FQGNSA. Trimming shortened V by 3 bases and J by 4 bases, and 13 bases separated the two germline ends. This CDR3 has 14 residues. The source material, RNA transcripts, was used to amplify TCR beta CDR3 regions. The TCR CDR3 was amplified in a first-round RT-PCR using the HTBI primer set. TCRdb itself ran the multiplex PCR reads through MiXCR, one entry per CDR3 protein. The data hold a few hundred thousand distinct CDR3 sequences, with around 46% observed a single time. General study results and limits: Blood samples included most of the expanded thyroid clonotypes exceeding 0.001.

Sequences were obtained from peripheral blood or thyroid tissue (not recorded which). This TCR was recovered from an adult woman with Graves' disease, either hyperthyroidism or ophthalmopathy (not recorded which). The chain is built from TRBV7-2 and TRBJ2-7, with D possibly TRBD2 on 6 matching bases. CDR3 nucleotides: TGTGCCAGCAGCTTCCGGAGGGCCGCGTACGAGCAGTACTTC. Translated: CASSFRRAAYEQYF. The full variable domain, rest sourced from reference TRBV7-2 and TRBJ2-7, is GAGVSQSPSNKVTEKGKDVELRCDPISGHTALYWYRQSLGQGLEFLIYFQGNSAPDKSGLPSDRFSAERTGGSVSTLTIQRTQQEDSAVYLCASSFRRAAYEQYFGPGTRLTVT.